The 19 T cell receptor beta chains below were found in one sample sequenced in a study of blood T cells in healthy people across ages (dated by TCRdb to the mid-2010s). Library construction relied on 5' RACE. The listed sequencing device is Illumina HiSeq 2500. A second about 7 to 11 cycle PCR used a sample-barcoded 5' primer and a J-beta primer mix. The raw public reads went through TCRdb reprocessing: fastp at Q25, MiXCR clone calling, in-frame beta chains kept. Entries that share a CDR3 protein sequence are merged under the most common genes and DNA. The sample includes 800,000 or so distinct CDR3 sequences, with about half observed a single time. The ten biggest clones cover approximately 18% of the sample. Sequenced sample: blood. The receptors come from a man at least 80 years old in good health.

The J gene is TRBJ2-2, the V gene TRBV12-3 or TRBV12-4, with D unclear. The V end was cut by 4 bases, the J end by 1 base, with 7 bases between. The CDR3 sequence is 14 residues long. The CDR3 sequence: CASSSSWNTGELFF. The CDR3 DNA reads TGTGCCAGCAGTTCCAGTTGGAACACCGGGGAGCTGTTTTTT.

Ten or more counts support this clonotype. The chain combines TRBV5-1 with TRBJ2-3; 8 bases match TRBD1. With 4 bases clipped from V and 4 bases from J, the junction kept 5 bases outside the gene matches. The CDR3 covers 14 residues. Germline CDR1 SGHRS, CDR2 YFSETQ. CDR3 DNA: TGCGCCAGCAGCACAGGGGGTCAGGCAGATACGCAGTATTTT. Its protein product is CASSTGGQADTQYF.

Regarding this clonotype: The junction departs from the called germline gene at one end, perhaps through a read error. In DNA, the CDR3 is TGTGCCAGCTCTCCACCAGGGACAGGGGAAAAGATCGGCTACACCTTC. Translation: CASSPPGTGEKIGYTF. The chain links TRBV18 to TRBJ1-2; TRBD1 agrees at 10 bases. Germline CDR1 reads KGHSH; CDR2 reads LQKENI. This CDR3 spans 16 amino acids.

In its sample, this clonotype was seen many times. CDR3 in amino acids: CASSFSGGTYNEQFF. The DNA for the CDR3 is TGCGCCAGCAGCTTTTCAGGGGGGACCTACAATGAGCAGTTCTTC. The chain links TRBV5-1 to TRBJ2-1; the D gene is possibly TRBD1 (7 bases). Germline V CDR1 and CDR2: SGHRS, YFSETQ. The CDR3 runs to 15 residues. V lost 2 bases to trimming and J lost 2 bases, with 11 bases between them.

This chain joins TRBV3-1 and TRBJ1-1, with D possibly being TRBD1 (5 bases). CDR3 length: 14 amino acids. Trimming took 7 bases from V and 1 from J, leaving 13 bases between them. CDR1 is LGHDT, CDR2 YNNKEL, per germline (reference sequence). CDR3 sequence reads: CASTGTDRNTEAFF. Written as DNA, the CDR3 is TGTGCCAGCACCGGGACCGACAGGAACACTGAAGCTTTCTTT.

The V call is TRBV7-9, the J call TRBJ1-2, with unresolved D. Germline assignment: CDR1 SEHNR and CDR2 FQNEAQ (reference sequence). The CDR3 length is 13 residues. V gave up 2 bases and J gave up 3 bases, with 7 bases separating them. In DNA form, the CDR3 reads TGTGCCAGCAGCTTAAATGGTTACTATGGCTACACCTTC. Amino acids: CASSLNGYYGYTF.

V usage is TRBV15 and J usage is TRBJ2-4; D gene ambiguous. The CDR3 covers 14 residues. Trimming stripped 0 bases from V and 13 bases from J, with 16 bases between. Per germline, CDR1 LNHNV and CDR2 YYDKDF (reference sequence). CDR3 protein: CATSRDSYSLGQYF. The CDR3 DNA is TGTGCCACCAGCAGAGATTCGTACTCGCTAGGGCAGTACTTC.

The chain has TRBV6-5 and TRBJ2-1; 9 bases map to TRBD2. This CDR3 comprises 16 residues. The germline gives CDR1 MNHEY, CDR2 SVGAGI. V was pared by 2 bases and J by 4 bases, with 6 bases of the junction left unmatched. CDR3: CASSYRASGAYNEQFF. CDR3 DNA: TGTGCCAGCAGTTACCGCGCTAGCGGGGCGTACAATGAGCAGTTCTTC.

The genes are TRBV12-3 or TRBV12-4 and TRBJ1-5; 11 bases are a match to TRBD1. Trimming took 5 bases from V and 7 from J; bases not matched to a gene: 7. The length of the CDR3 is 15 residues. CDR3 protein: CASSPGTGGYQPQHF. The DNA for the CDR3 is TGTGCCAGCAGTCCCGGGACAGGGGGATACCAGCCCCAGCATTTT.

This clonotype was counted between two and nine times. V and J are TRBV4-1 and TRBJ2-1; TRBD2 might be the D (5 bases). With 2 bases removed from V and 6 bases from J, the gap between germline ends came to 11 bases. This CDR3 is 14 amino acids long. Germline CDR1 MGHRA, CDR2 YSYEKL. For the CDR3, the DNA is TGCGCCAGCAGCCAACACCCTAGCAGCAATGAGCAGTTCTTC. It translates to CASSQHPSSNEQFF.

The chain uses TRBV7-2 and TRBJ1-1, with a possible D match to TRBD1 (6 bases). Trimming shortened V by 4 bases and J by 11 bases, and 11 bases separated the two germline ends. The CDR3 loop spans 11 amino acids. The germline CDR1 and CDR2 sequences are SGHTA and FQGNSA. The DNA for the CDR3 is TGTGCCAGCAGCTCGGGACACCGGGCTTTCTTT. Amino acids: CASSSGHRAFF.

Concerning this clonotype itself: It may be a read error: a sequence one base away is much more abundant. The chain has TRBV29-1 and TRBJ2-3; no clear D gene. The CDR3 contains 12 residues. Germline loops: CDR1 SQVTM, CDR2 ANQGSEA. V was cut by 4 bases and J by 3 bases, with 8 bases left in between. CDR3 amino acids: CSVVGVTDTQYF. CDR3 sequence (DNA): TGCAGCGTTGTCGGTGTTACAGATACGCAGTATTTT.

The CDR3 region has the DNA TGTGCCAGCAGCCTCGGGCAGCATGGATATACGCAGTATTTT. This codes for CASSLGQHGYTQYF. The V and J genes are TRBV3-1 and TRBJ2-3; no definite D call. CDR1 and CDR2 (germline): LGHDT, YNNKEL (reference sequence). The CDR3 covers 14 residues. Trimming shortened V by 4 bases and J by 7 bases, and 15 bases separated the two germline ends.

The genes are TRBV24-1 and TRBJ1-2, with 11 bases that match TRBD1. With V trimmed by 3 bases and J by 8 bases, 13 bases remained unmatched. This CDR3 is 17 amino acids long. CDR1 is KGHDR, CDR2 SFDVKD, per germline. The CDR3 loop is CATSDPGRTGGRQGYTF. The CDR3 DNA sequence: TGTGCCACCAGTGATCCTGGCCGGACAGGGGGCCGGCAAGGCTACACCTTC.

Here the CDR3 reads CASSSTTPAGTSTDTQYF. The DNA for the CDR3 is TGTGCCAGCTCATCAACGACCCCGGCGGGAACTAGCACAGATACGCAGTATTTT. The chain links TRBV18 to TRBJ2-3; D is perhaps TRBD2 (6 bases). V lost 5 bases to trimming and J lost 0 bases, with 21 bases between them. Germline assignment: CDR1 KGHSH and CDR2 LQKENI. CDR3 length: 18 amino acids.

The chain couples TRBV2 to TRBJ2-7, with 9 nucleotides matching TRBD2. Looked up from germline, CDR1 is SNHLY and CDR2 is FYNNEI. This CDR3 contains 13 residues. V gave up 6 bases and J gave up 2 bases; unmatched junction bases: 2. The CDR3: CASRVAGAYEQYF. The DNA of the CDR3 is TGTGCCAGCAGGGTAGCGGGGGCCTACGAGCAGTACTTC. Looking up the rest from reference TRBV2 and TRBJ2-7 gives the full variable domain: EPEVTQTPSHQVTQMGQEVILRCVPISNHLYFYWYRQILGQKVEFLVSFYNNEISEKSEIFDDQFSVERPDGSNFTLKIRSTKLEDSAMYFCASRVAGAYEQYFGPGTRLTVT.

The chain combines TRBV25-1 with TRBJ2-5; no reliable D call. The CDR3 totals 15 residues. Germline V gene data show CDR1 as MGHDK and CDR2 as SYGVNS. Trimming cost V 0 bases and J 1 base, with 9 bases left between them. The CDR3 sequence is CASSEYGGIQETQYF. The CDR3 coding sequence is TGTGCCAGCAGTGAATATGGCGGTATCCAAGAGACCCAGTACTTC.

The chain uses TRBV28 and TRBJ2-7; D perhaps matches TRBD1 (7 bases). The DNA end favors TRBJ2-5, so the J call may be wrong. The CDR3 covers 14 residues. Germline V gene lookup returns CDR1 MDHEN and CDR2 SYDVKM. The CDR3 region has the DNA TGTGCCAGCAGTTTGGCAGGGGGGATGAAGACCCAGTACTTC. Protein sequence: CASSLAGGMKTQYF.

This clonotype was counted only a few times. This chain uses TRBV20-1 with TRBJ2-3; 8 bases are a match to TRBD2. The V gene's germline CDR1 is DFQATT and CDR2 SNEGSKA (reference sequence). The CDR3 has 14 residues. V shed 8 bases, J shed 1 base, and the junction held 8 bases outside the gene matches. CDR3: CSPLRREGTDTQYF. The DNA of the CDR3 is TGCAGTCCCCTCAGGCGGGAGGGCACAGATACGCAGTATTTT.